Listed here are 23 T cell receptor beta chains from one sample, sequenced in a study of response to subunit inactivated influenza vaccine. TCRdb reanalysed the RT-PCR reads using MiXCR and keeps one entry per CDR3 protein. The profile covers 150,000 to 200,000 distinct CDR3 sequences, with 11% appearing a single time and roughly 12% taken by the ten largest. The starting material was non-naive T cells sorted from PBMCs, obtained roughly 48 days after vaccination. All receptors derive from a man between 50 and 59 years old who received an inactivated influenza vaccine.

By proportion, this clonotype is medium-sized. This chain's CDR3 is CASSKPPDNEQFF. The DNA of the CDR3 is TGTGCCAGCAGTAAGCCCCCGGACAATGAGCAGTTCTTC. The chain recombines TRBV11-3 with TRBJ2-1, with D unclear. V gave up 6 bases and J gave up 5 bases, with 11 bases separating them. CDR3 size: 13 residues. Germline V lookup: CDR1 SGHNT, CDR2 YENEEA.

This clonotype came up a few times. The CDR3 loop reads CASSPGSTGQGVAYEQYF. The DNA for the CDR3 is TGTGCCAGCAGCCCCGGCTCAACGGGACAGGGTGTTGCCTACGAGCAGTACTTC. The chain couples TRBV6-1 to TRBJ2-7; TRBD1 matches at 9 bases. Unmatched junction bases numbered 17, after V lost 6 bases and J lost 2 bases. The V gene's germline CDR1 is MNHNS and CDR2 SASEGT. The CDR3 has 18 residues.

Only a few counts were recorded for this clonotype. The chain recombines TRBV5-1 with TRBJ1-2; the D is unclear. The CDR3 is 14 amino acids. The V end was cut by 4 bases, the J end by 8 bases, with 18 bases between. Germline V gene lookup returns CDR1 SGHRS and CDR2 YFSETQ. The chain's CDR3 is CASSPGLATLGYTF. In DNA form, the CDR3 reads TGCGCCAGCAGCCCGGGCCTGGCCACTTTGGGCTACACCTTC. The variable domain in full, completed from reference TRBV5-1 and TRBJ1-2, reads KAGVTQTPRYLIKTRGQQVTLSCSPISGHRSVSWYQQTPGQGLQFLFEYFSETQRNKGNFPGRFSGRQFSNSRSEMNVSTLELGDSALYLCASSPGLATLGYTFGSGTRLTVV.

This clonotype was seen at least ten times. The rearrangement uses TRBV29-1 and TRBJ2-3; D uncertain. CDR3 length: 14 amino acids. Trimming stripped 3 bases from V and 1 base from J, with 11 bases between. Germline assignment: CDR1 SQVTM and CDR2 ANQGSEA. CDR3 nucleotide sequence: TGCAGCGTTGATAGTGTAATCGGCACAGATACGCAGTATTTT. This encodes CSVDSVIGTDTQYF.

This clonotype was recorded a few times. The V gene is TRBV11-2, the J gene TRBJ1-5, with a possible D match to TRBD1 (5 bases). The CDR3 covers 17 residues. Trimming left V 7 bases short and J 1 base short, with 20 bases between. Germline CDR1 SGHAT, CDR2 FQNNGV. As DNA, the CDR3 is TGTGCCAGCAACCGACCAGGAGGTAAGGGGAGCAATCAGCCCCAGCATTTT. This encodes CASNRPGGKGSNQPQHF.

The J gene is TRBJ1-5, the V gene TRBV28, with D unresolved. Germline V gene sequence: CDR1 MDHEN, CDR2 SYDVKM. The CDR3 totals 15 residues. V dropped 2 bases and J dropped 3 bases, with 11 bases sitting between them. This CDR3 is CASSLAYGDNQPQHF. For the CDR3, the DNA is TGTGCCAGCAGTTTAGCGTACGGGGACAATCAGCCCCAGCATTTT.

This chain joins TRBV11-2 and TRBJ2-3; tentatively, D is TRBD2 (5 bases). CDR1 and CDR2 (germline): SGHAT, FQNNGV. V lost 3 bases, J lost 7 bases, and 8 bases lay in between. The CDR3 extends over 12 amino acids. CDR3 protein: CASSFPGNTQYF. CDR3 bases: TGTGCCAGCAGCTTCCCGGGGAATACGCAGTATTTT.

CDR3 amino acids: CASSFLINNEQFF. The CDR3 DNA sequence: TGCGCCAGCAGCTTTTTAATTAACAATGAGCAGTTCTTC. This sequence joins TRBV5-1 and TRBJ2-1; no firm D call. There are 13 residues in the CDR3. Trimming took 2 bases from V and 5 from J, leaving 8 bases between them. Germline values: CDR1 SGHRS, CDR2 YFSETQ.

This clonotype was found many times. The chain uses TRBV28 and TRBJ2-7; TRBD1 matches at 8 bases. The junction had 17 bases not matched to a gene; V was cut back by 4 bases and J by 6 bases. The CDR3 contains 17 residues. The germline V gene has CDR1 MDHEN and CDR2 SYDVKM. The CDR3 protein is CASSSLRTGQGRGEQYF. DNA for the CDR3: TGTGCCAGCAGTTCCCTTCGAACTGGACAGGGAAGGGGCGAGCAGTACTTC.

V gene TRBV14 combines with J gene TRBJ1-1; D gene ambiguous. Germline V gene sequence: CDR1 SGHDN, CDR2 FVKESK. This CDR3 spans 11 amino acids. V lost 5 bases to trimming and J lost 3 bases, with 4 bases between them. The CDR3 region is CASSAYTEAFF. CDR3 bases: TGTGCCAGCAGCGCTTACACTGAAGCTTTCTTT.

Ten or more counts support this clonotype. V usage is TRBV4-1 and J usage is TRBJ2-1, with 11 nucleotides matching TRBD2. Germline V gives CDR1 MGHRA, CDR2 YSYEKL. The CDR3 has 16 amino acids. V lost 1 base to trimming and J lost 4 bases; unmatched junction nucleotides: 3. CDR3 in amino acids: CASSQGLAGGYNEQFF. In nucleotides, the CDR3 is TGCGCCAGCAGCCAAGGTCTAGCGGGGGGTTACAATGAGCAGTTCTTC.

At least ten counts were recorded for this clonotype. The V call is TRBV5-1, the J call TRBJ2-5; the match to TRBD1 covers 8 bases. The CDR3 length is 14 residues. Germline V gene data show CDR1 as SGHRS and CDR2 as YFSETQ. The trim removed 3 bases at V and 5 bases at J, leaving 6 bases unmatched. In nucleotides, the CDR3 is TGCGCCAGCAGCTCCGGACAGGGCGGGGAGACCCAGTACTTC. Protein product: CASSSGQGGETQYF.

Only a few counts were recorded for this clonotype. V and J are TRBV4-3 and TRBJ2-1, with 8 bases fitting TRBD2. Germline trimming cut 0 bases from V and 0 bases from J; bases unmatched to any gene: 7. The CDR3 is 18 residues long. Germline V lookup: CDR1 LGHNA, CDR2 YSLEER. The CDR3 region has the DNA TGCGCCAGCAGCCAAGATACCCCCGCGGGAGGCTCCTACAATGAGCAGTTCTTC. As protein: CASSQDTPAGGSYNEQFF.

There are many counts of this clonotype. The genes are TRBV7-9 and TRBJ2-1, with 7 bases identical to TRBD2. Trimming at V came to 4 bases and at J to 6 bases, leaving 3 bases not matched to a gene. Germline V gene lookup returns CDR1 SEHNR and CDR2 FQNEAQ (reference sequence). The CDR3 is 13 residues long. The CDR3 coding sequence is TGTGCCAGCAGCTCACGGACTAGCAATGAGCAGTTCTTC. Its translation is CASSSRTSNEQFF.

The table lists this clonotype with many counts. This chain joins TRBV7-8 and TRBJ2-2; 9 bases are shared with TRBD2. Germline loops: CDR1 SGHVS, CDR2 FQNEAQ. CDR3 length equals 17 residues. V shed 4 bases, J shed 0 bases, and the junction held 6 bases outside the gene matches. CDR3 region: CASSSSAGGPNTGELFF. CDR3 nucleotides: TGTGCCAGCAGCTCCTCTGCGGGAGGGCCGAACACCGGGGAGCTGTTTTTT.

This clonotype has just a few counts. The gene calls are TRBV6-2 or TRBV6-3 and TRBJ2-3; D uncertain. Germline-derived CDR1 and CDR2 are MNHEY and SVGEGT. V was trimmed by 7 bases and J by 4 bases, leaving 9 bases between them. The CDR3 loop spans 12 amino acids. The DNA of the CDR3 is TGTGCCAGCAAGAAACAGTCAGATACGCAGTATTTT. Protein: CASKKQSDTQYF.

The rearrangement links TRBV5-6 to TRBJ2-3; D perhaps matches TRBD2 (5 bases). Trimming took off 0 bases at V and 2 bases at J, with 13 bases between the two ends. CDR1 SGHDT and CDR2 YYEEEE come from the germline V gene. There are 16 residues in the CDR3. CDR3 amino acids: CASSLERRRLTDTQYF. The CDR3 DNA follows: TGTGCCAGCAGCTTGGAACGCAGGAGGCTCACAGATACGCAGTATTTT.

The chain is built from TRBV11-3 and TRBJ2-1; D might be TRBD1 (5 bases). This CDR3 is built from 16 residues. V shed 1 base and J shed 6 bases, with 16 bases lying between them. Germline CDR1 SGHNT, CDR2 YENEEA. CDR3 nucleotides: TGTGCCAGCAGCTTAGCCCAGGGATCCTCGAGCAATGAGCAGTTCTTC. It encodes CASSLAQGSSSNEQFF.

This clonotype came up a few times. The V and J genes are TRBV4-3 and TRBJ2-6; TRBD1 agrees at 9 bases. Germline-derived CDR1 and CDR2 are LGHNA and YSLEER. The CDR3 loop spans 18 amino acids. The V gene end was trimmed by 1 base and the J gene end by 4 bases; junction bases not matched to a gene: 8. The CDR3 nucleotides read TGCGCCAGCAGCCAAGTTAGTTGGGACAGGGTCGGGGCCAACGTCCTGACTTTC. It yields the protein CASSQVSWDRVGANVLTF.

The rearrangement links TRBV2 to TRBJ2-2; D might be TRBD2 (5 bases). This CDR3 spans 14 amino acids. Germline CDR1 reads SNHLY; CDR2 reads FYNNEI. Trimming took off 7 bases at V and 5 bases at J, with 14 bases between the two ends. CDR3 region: CASIEGLLTGELFF. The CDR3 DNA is TGTGCCAGCATCGAGGGCCTTCTTACCGGGGAGCTGTTTTTT. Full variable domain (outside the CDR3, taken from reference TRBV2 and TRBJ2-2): EPEVTQTPSHQVTQMGQEVILRCVPISNHLYFYWYRQILGQKVEFLVSFYNNEISEKSEIFDDQFSVERPDGSNFTLKIRSTKLEDSAMYFCASIEGLLTGELFFGEGSRLTVL.

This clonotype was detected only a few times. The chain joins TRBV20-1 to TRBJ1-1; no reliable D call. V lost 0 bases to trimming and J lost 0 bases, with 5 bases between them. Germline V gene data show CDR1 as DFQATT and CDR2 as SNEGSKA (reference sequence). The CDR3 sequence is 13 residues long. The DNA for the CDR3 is TGCAGTGCTAGAGATGATCTGAACACTGAAGCTTTCTTT. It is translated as CSARDDLNTEAFF.

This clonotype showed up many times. The CDR3 is CASSESQLKNIQYF. CDR3 DNA: TGCGCCAGCAGTGAGTCTCAGTTAAAAAACATTCAGTACTTC. The V call is TRBV10-1, the J call TRBJ2-4; the D is unclear. Per germline, CDR1 WNHNN and CDR2 SYGVQD (reference sequence). V was clipped by 0 bases and J by 4 bases, with 7 bases between them. The CDR3 is 14 amino acids.

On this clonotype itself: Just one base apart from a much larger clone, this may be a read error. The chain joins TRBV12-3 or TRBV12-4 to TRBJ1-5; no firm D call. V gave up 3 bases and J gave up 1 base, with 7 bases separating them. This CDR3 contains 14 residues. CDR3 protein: CASSFSDSNQPQHF. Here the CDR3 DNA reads TGTGCCAGCAGTTTTTCGGACAGCAATCAGCCCCAGCATTTT.